This TCR beta chain was sequenced in a study of blood T cell repertoires in COVID-19. Study summary: Sites across the United States, Italy and Spain contributed samples from acute and convalescent COVID-19.

J was trimmed by 0 bases and V by 1 base; bases with no gene match: 6. CDR1 MDHEN and CDR2 SYDVKM come from the germline V gene. The CDR3 has 18 residues. The participants were between about 18 and 90 years old and came from 24 US areas. Sequencing was performed with immunoSEQ multiplex PCR; in TCRdb, only in-frame clones are kept and a portion is missing. The repertoire holds a few hundred thousand clones, with around 85% as singletons. The sequenced sample consisted of PBMCs or T cells enriched from blood (not recorded which). The chain joins TRBV28 to TRBJ2-6, with 7 bases matching TRBD1. The TCR originated in a woman aged 40 to 49 with acute COVID-19. The CDR3 protein is CASSLLGGANSGANVLTF. The CDR3 region has the DNA TGTGCCAGCAGTTTATTAGGGGGCGCGAACTCTGGGGCCAACGTCCTGACTTTC.